The 27 T cell receptor beta chains reported below all come from one sample, sequenced in a study of blood T cell repertoires in COVID-19. Some clones are missing from TCRdb's copy, which holds only in-frame ones; the method was immunoSEQ multiplex PCR. This sample carries approximately 250,000 clones, around 78% of them seen once, and the ten largest clones take about 4.5%. The sequenced material came from peripheral blood. These receptors all come from a man aged 55 to 70 who had recovered from COVID-19.

The rearrangement links TRBV29-1 to TRBJ2-6, with D possibly matching TRBD2 (5 bases). Germline lookup yields CDR1 SQVTM and CDR2 ANQGSEA. Trimming took 6 bases from V and 4 from J, leaving 25 bases between them. The CDR3 loop spans 18 amino acids. The DNA of the CDR3 is TGCAGCGTAGACCTAGATGAGGGTCTGGTCGCAGGGGCCAACGTCCTGACTTTC. Encoded protein: CSVDLDEGLVAGANVLTF.

This clone showed up just once. The rearrangement uses TRBV11-2 and TRBJ2-7; the match to TRBD2 covers 10 bases. The CDR3 spans 13 residues. Germline-derived CDR1 and CDR2 are SGHAT and FQNNGV. J was trimmed by 3 bases and V by 8 bases; bases with no gene match: 4. This CDR3 is CASGPSGGYEQYF. The DNA for the CDR3 is TGTGCCAGCGGTCCTAGCGGGGGCTACGAGCAGTACTTC. Looking up the rest from reference TRBV11-2 and TRBJ2-7 gives the full variable domain: EAGVAQSPRYKIIEKRQSVAFWCNPISGHATLYWYQQILGQGPKLLIQFQNNGVVDDSQLPKDRFSAERLKGVDSTLKIQPAKLEDSAVYLCASGPSGGYEQYFGPGTRLTVT.

Notes on this clone: The identical CDR3 is also encoded by other nucleotide sequences in the sample. The chain carries TRBV18 and TRBJ1-5; 10 bases agree with TRBD1. Losses at the gene ends were 3 bases for V and 2 bases for J; bases not matched to a gene: 1. The CDR3 loop spans 15 amino acids. Germline V lookup: CDR1 KGHSH, CDR2 LQKENI. DNA for the CDR3: TGTGCCAGCTCACCCGGGACAGGGGGCAATCAGCCCCAGCATTTT. It encodes CASSPGTGGNQPQHF. Full variable domain (missing parts from reference TRBV18 and TRBJ1-5): NAGVMQNPRHLVRRRGQEARLRCSPMKGHSHVYWYRQLPEEGLKFMVYLQKENIIDESGMPKERFSAEFPKEGPSILRIQQVVRGDSAAYFCASSPGTGGNQPQHFGDGTRLSIL.

This clone was found once. V and J are TRBV5-4 and TRBJ1-4; 11 nucleotides match TRBD1. Germline V lookup: CDR1 SGHNT, CDR2 YYREEE (reference sequence). The CDR3 totals 15 residues. The ends lost 4 bases at V and 8 bases at J; junction bases unmatched: 7. CDR3 DNA sequence: TGTGCCAGCAGCGGAGGACAGGGGGCGGGCGAAAAACTGTTTTTT. Translated: CASSGGQGAGEKLFF.

The V gene is TRBV5-1, the J gene TRBJ2-1; D may be TRBD2 (5 bases). Deletions cut 3 bases from V and 6 bases from J, with 7 bases between. The CDR3 extends over 12 amino acids. CDR1 and CDR2 from the germline V gene are SGHRS and YFSETQ. The CDR3 sequence is CASSSGLNEQFF. CDR3 DNA: TGCGCCAGCAGCTCCGGACTCAATGAGCAGTTCTTC.

The chain links TRBV19 to TRBJ2-2; the match to TRBD2 covers 9 bases. The J segment lost 3 bases and the V segment lost 4 bases, leaving 9 bases of the junction unmatched. The CDR3 consists of 17 residues. Germline CDR1 is LNHDA and CDR2 is SQIVND (reference sequence). The CDR3 protein is CASSTPKIAGDTGELFF. The CDR3 DNA reads TGTGCCAGTAGTACCCCTAAGATAGCGGGGGACACCGGGGAGCTGTTTTTT.

The rearrangement links TRBV5-4 to TRBJ2-1; TRBD2 matches at 8 bases. The V gene's germline CDR1 is SGHNT and CDR2 YYREEE (reference sequence). The CDR3 runs to 15 residues. Unmatched junction bases numbered 11, after V lost 4 bases and J lost 8 bases. The CDR3 nucleotides read TGTGCCAGCAGCGTACGTAGCGGGATCGGTGATGAGCAGTTCTTC. Its protein is CASSVRSGIGDEQFF.

This chain uses TRBV3-1 (or the pseudogene TRBV3-2) with TRBJ2-1; 14 bases fit TRBD2. Trimming took 4 bases from V and 12 from J; bases not matched to a gene: 5. From germline, CDR1 is LGHDT and CDR2 YNNKEL (reference sequence). The CDR3 covers 14 residues. The CDR3 region has the DNA TGTGCCAGCAGCCGGACTAGCGGGGGGCGGCGGCAGTTCTTC. Its translation: CASSRTSGGRRQFF.

V gene TRBV28 combines with J gene TRBJ1-4, with 8 nucleotides matching TRBD1. With V trimmed by 6 bases and J by 7 bases, 4 bases remained unmatched. The CDR3 has 13 amino acids. Germline loops: CDR1 MDHEN, CDR2 SYDVKM. In nucleotides, the CDR3 is TGTGCCAGCAGATCGACAGGGGCTGAAAAACTGTTTTTT. It yields the protein CASRSTGAEKLFF. Together with reference TRBV28 and TRBJ1-4, the CDR3 gives the full variable domain: DVKVTQSSRYLVKRTGEKVFLECVQDMDHENMFWYRQDPGLGLRLIYFSYDVKMKEKGDIPEGYSVSREKKERFSLILESASTNQTSMYLCASRSTGAEKLFFGSGTQLSVL.

This clone was detected a few times. The chain couples TRBV6-1 to TRBJ1-5; TRBD1 matches at 7 bases. Germline V gene data show CDR1 as MNHNS and CDR2 as SASEGT. Germline trimming cut 6 bases from V and 4 bases from J; bases unmatched to any gene: 12. The CDR3 loop spans 16 amino acids. The CDR3 sequence is CASREPYRGTNQPQHF. CDR3 nucleotides: TGTGCCAGCAGGGAACCTTACAGGGGAACGAATCAGCCCCAGCATTTT.

The J gene is TRBJ2-2, the V gene TRBV30; D perhaps matches TRBD1 (6 bases). CDR3 length equals 18 residues. CDR1 is GTSNPN, CDR2 SVGIG, per germline (reference sequence). The V end was cut by 4 bases, the J end by 0 bases, with 21 bases between. CDR3 in amino acids: CAWNLWGRGPTNTGELFF. Here the CDR3 DNA reads TGTGCCTGGAACCTATGGGGCAGGGGCCCGACGAACACCGGGGAGCTGTTTTTT.

The chain links TRBV5-1 to TRBJ2-7, with D perhaps matching TRBD1 (5 bases). Per the germline V gene, CDR1 is SGHRS and CDR2 is YFSETQ. Trimming left V 0 bases short and J 3 bases short, with 13 bases between. This CDR3 is 15 amino acids long. In DNA, the CDR3 is TGCGCCAGCAGCTTGGGTACAGGTCATATCTACGAGCAGTACTTC. Translating it yields CASSLGTGHIYEQYF. The full variable domain, rest sourced from reference TRBV5-1 and TRBJ2-7, is KAGVTQTPRYLIKTRGQQVTLSCSPISGHRSVSWYQQTPGQGLQFLFEYFSETQRNKGNFPGRFSGRQFSNSRSEMNVSTLELGDSALYLCASSLGTGHIYEQYFGPGTRLTVT.

The chain carries TRBV7-9 and TRBJ2-7; D uncertain. The V gene's germline CDR1 is SEHNR and CDR2 FQNEAQ (reference sequence). CDR3 length equals 14 residues. V shed 1 base and J shed 3 bases, with 10 bases lying between them. The CDR3 DNA sequence: TGTGCCAGCAGCTTAGACGCGCCATACTACGAGCAGTACTTC. Translation: CASSLDAPYYEQYF.

The gene calls are TRBV10-3 and TRBJ2-7; D may be TRBD1 (6 bases). The length of the CDR3 is 15 residues. Germline assignment: CDR1 ENHRY and CDR2 SYGVKD. Trimming took off 6 bases at V and 0 bases at J, with 15 bases between the two ends. The CDR3 loop reads CAIRPGQSLSYEQYF. The CDR3 nucleotides are TGTGCCATCAGACCCGGACAGTCGCTCTCCTACGAGCAGTACTTC.

This clone was recorded many times. The chain carries TRBV19 and TRBJ2-3, with D possibly TRBD1 on 6 matching bases. The CDR3 loop spans 11 amino acids. V shed 5 bases and J shed 14 bases, with 14 bases lying between them. The germline gives CDR1 LNHDA, CDR2 SQIVND (reference sequence). In nucleotides, the CDR3 is TGTGCCAGTAGTGCCCAGGGGCCCTTGTATTTT. It yields the protein CASSAQGPLYF.

This clone has just a few counts. This sequence joins TRBV2 and TRBJ2-7; D is perhaps TRBD1 (5 bases). Trimming took 4 bases from V and 4 from J, leaving 20 bases between them. Per the germline V gene, CDR1 is SNHLY and CDR2 is FYNNEI. The length of the CDR3 is 16 residues. The CDR3 bases are TGTGCCAGCAGTGCCGGATCAGGGCTCTTGGGGTACGAGCAGTACTTC. Translation: CASSAGSGLLGYEQYF.

The chain uses TRBV4-1 and TRBJ2-3; 12 bases align to TRBD2. CDR3 length: 16 amino acids. After removal of 4 bases from V and 4 bases from J, the junction contained 6 bases not matched to a gene. Germline-derived CDR1 and CDR2 are MGHRA and YSYEKL. This CDR3 is CASSRRLAGEPDTQYF. Written as DNA, the CDR3 is TGCGCCAGCAGCCGCCGACTAGCGGGAGAGCCAGATACGCAGTATTTT.

The chain recombines TRBV18 with TRBJ2-1; 9 positions agree with TRBD2. The V gene end was trimmed by 3 bases and the J gene end by 9 bases; junction bases not matched to a gene: 15. This CDR3 comprises 17 residues. CDR1 and CDR2 (germline): KGHSH, LQKENI. The CDR3 sequence is CASSPSTGLAGRGEQFF. CDR3 sequence (DNA): TGTGCCAGCTCACCGAGTACGGGCCTAGCGGGACGGGGTGAGCAGTTCTTC. Based on the CDR3 plus reference TRBV18 and TRBJ2-1, the full variable domain is NAGVMQNPRHLVRRRGQEARLRCSPMKGHSHVYWYRQLPEEGLKFMVYLQKENIIDESGMPKERFSAEFPKEGPSILRIQQVVRGDSAAYFCASSPSTGLAGRGEQFFGPGTRLTVL.

This clone was detected ten times or more. This chain's CDR3 is CASSLAGTGSNEQYF. In nucleotides, the CDR3 is TGCGCCAGCAGCTTGGCCGGGACAGGGAGCAACGAGCAGTACTTC. This chain connects TRBV5-1 to TRBJ2-7, with TRBD1 identical over 9 bases. Germline V lookup: CDR1 SGHRS, CDR2 YFSETQ. This CDR3 spans 15 amino acids. V shed 0 bases, J shed 5 bases, and the junction held 6 bases outside the gene matches.

The chain carries TRBV6-2 or TRBV6-3 and TRBJ2-7, with D possibly being TRBD1 (5 bases). The CDR3 has 15 residues. Germline CDR1 MNHEY, CDR2 SVGEGT. The ends were cut back, 2 bases at V and 4 bases at J, with 15 bases in the middle. CDR3 protein: CASSYGWGPRYEQYF. The CDR3 DNA reads as TGTGCCAGCAGTTACGGTTGGGGCCCCCGGTACGAGCAGTACTTC.

The rearrangement links TRBV30 to TRBJ2-2, with D unclear. V dropped 0 bases and J dropped 6 bases, with 8 bases sitting between them. Germline V gene sequence: CDR1 GTSNPN, CDR2 SVGIG (reference sequence). The CDR3 totals 13 residues. CDR3 DNA sequence: TGTGCCTGGAGTGTAAAGGCGGCCGGGGAGCTGTTTTTT. Translating gives CAWSVKAAGELFF.

The V gene is TRBV5-6, the J gene TRBJ1-2, with a tentative D call TRBD1 (5 bases). V was shortened by 4 bases and J by 4 bases, with 17 bases between the two germline ends. Germline V gene sequence: CDR1 SGHDT, CDR2 YYEEEE. The CDR3 is 15 residues long. The chain's CDR3 is CASSPFRTPVYGYTF. For the CDR3, the DNA is TGTGCCAGCAGCCCGTTTAGGACACCCGTCTATGGCTACACCTTC.

This clone occurred a few times. The CDR3 loop is CASSFWGGNQPQHF. CDR3 nucleotides: TGTGCCAGCAGCTTTTGGGGGGGCAATCAGCCCCAGCATTTT. V is TRBV7-2 and J is TRBJ1-5; tentative D call: TRBD1 (5 bases). Germline CDR1 reads SGHTA; CDR2 reads FQGNSA. CDR3 size: 14 residues. V lost 3 bases to trimming and J lost 2 bases, with 8 bases between them.

The V call is TRBV4-1, the J call TRBJ2-7; D perhaps matches TRBD1 (7 bases). Deletions cut 1 base from V and 2 bases from J, with 21 bases between. The CDR3 runs 18 residues. Per germline, CDR1 MGHRA and CDR2 YSYEKL. The CDR3 protein is CASSQAGGSGRGAYEQYF. Here the CDR3 DNA reads TGCGCCAGCAGCCAAGCAGGGGGTAGCGGTCGTGGGGCCTACGAGCAGTACTTC.

The chain employs TRBV6-5 and TRBJ2-7; 8 positions match TRBD2. Looked up from germline, CDR1 is MNHEY and CDR2 is SVGAGI. Trimming at V came to 6 bases and at J to 0 bases, leaving 7 bases not matched to a gene. The CDR3 runs to 15 residues. CDR3 amino acids: CASRVAGPLSYEQYF. CDR3 nucleotide sequence: TGTGCCAGCAGAGTAGCGGGACCCCTCTCCTACGAGCAGTACTTC.

This clone was observed a single time. This rearrangement joins TRBV5-1 to TRBJ2-7, with 13 positions matching TRBD2. The J segment lost 0 bases and the V segment lost 4 bases, leaving 4 bases of the junction unmatched. This CDR3 has 16 amino acids. Germline V lookup: CDR1 SGHRS, CDR2 YFSETQ. The CDR3 reads CASSPGLAGPSYEQYF. Written as DNA, the CDR3 is TGCGCCAGCAGCCCGGGACTAGCGGGACCCTCCTACGAGCAGTACTTC.

Here the CDR3 DNA reads TGCAGTGCGAGTGGGCTAGCGGGAGGCACCGGGGAGCTGTTTTTT. Amino acid sequence: CSASGLAGGTGELFF. This chain uses TRBV20-1 with TRBJ2-2; the match to TRBD2 covers 11 bases. The CDR3 contains 15 residues. Per the germline V gene, CDR1 is DFQATT and CDR2 is SNEGSKA (reference sequence). V was clipped by 6 bases and J by 4 bases; unmatched bases: 7.